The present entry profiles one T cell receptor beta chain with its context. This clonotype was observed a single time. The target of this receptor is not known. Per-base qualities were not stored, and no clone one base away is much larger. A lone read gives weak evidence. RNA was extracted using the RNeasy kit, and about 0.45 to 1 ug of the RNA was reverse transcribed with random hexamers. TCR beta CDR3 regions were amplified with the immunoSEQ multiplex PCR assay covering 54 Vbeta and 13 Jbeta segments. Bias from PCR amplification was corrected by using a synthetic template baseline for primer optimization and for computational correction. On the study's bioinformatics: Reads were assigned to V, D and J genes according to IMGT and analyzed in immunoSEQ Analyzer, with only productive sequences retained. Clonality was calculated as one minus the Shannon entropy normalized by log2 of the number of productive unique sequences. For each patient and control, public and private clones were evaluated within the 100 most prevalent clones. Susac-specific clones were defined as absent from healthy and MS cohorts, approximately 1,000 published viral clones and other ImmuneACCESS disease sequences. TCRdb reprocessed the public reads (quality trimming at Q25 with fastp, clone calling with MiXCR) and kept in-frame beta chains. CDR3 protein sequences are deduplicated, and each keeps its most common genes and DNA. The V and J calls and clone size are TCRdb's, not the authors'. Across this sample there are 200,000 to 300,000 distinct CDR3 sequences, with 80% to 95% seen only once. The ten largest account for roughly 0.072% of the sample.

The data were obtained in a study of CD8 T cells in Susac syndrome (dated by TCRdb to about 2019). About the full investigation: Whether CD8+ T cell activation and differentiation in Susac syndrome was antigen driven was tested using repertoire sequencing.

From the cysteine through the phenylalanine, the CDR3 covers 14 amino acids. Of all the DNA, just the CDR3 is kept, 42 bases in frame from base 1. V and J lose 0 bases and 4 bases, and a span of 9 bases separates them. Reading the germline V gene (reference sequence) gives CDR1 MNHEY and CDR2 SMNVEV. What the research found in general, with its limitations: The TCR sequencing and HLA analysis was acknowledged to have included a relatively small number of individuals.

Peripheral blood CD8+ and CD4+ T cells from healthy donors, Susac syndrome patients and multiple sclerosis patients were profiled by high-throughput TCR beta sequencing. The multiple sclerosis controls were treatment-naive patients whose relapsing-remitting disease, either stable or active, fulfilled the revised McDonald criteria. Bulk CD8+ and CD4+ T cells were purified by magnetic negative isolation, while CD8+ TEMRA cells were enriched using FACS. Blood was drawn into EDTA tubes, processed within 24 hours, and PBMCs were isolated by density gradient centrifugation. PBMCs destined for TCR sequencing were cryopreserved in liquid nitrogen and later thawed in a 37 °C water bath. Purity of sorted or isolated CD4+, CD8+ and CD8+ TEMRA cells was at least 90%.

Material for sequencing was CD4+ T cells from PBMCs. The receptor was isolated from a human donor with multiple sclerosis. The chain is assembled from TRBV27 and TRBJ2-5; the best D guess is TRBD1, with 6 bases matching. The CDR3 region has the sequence CASSLSWTAETQYF. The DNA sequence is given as TGTGCCAGCAGTTTATCTTGGACAGCAGAGACCCAGTACTTC.